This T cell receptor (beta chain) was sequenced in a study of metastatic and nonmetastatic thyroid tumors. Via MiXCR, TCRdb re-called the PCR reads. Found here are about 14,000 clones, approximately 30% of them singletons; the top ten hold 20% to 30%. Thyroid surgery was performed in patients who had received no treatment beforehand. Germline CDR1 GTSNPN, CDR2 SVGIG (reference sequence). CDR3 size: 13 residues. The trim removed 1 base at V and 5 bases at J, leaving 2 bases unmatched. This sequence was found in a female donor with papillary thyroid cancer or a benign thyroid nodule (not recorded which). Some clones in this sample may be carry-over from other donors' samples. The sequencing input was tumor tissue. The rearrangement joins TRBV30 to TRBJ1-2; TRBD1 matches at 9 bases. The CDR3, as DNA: TGTGCCTGGAGTGGGGGACAGGGTTATGGCTACACCTTC. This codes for CAWSGGQGYGYTF.